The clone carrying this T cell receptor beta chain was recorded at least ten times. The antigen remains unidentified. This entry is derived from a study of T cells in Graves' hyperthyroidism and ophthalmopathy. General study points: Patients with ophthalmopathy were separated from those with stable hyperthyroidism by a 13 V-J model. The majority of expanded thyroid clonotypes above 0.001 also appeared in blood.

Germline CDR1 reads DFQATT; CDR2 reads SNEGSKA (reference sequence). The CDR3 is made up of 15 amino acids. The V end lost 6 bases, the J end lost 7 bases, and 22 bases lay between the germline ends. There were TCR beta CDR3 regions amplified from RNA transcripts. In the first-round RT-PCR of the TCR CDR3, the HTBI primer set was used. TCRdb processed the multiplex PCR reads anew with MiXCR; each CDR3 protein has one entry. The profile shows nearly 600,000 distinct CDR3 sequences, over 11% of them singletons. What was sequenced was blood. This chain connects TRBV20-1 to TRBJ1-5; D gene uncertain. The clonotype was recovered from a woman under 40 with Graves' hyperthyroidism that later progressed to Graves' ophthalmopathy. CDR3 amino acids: CSALERTERGQPQHF. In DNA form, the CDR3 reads TGCAGTGCCCTAGAGAGAACGGAGAGAGGACAGCCCCAGCATTTT.